The clone carrying this T cell receptor (beta chain) was picked up a small number of times. This sample is part of a study of blood T cell repertoires in COVID-19. Study context: Samples taken during acute and convalescent COVID-19 were collected in the United States, Italy and Spain.

Original processing methods: The authors estimated nucleated cell counts from reference gene primer amplification. The assay was immunoSEQ multiplex PCR, and TCRdb's table has in-frame clones only and misses some. That table supplies the V and J calls and clone size; D and trimming were determined from the DNA. The sample carries about 140,000 clones, over 75% recorded once. Germline V gene data show CDR1 as SGHRS and CDR2 as YFSETQ. V gave up 0 bases and J gave up 8 bases, with 17 bases separating them. The CDR3 spans 16 residues. This sequence was found in a human donor in a cohort sampled during active COVID-19. Specimen: peripheral blood. The genes are TRBV5-1 and TRBJ2-2; D not certain. CDR3 sequence (DNA): TGCGCCAGCAGCTTGGCCACTGGTGCGAGTTTGGGGGAGCTGTTTTTT. Residues: CASSLATGASLGELFF. Full variable domain (missing parts from reference TRBV5-1 and TRBJ2-2): KAGVTQTPRYLIKTRGQQVTLSCSPISGHRSVSWYQQTPGQGLQFLFEYFSETQRNKGNFPGRFSGRQFSNSRSEMNVSTLELGDSALYLCASSLATGASLGELFFGEGSRLTVL.